A selection of T cell receptor beta chains follows, all from one sample in a study of blood T cells in healthy people across ages. One entry per CDR3 protein results from TCRdb running MiXCR on the 5' RACE reads. The repertoire includes just under 750,000 distinct CDR3 sequences, about 20% of them detected once, and 20% to 25% sits in the top ten. The specimen was blood. Receptors were obtained from a man between 65 and 80 years old in good health. Both conserved end residues are part of each CDR3. Fields, in order: V gene, D gene, CDR3 length, clone size, J gene, CDR3 DNA, CDR3 protein. A D gene is named only where the DNA matches it firmly. Size is omitted from some rows. Given values are once, few, many or a class for expanded clones.

TRBV20-1	.	13	.	TRBJ1-5	TGCAGTGCTAGAGAGGTTAGCAATCAGCCCCAGCATTTT	CSAREVSNQPQHF
TRBV18	.	16	few	TRBJ2-3	TGTGCCAGCTCACCACAAGGGCTCCCTAGCACAGATACGCAGTATTTT	CASSPQGLPSTDTQYF
TRBV5-1	TRBD1	14	.	TRBJ1-2	TGCGCCAGCAGCTTGGCCGGACAGGGGGATGGCTACACCTTC	CASSLAGQGDGYTF
TRBV20-1	.	16	few	TRBJ1-3	TGCAGTGCTAGAGACCCAGGGTCCCTCTCTGGAAACACCATATATTTT	CSARDPGSLSGNTIYF
TRBV5-5	.	15	few	TRBJ2-7	TGTGCCAGCAGCACTCAGGTAGGAGCCCAGTACGAGCAGTACTTC	CASSTQVGAQYEQYF
TRBV19	.	14	.	TRBJ1-1	TGTGCCAGTAGTATAGGGGGACCTAGGACTGAAGCTTTCTTT	CASSIGGPRTEAFF
TRBV3-1	.	15	.	TRBJ1-5	TGTGCCAGCAGCCAAGATGCCCGTAGCAATCAGCCCCAGCATTTT	CASSQDARSNQPQHF
TRBV10-3	.	13	.	TRBJ2-3	TGTGCCATCAGTGGTCCGGGCGGGGATACGCAGTATTTT	CAISGPGGDTQYF
TRBV5-6	TRBD1	15	.	TRBJ2-1	TGTGCCAGCAGCTTGAGGACAGGGGTCGGAAATGAGCAGTTCTTC	CASSLRTGVGNEQFF
TRBV6-5	TRBD1	14	.	TRBJ1-2	TGTGCCAGCAGTCGGACAGGGGATAACTATGGCTACACCTTC	CASSRTGDNYGYTF
TRBV12-3/TRBV12-4	TRBD2	16	.	TRBJ2-3	TGTGCCAGCTGCTGGGGACTAGCGGGGGTCACAGATACGCAGTATTTT	CASCWGLAGVTDTQYF
TRBV11-3	.	15	.	TRBJ1-2	TGTGCCAGCAGCCGAACGCCCGTTCCAACCGATGGCTACACCTTC	CASSRTPVPTDGYTF
TRBV29-1	.	10	.	TRBJ2-5	TGCAGCGCCATTTCAGAGACCCAGTACTTC	CSAISETQYF
TRBV24-1	.	17	few	TRBJ2-2	TGTGCCACCAGTGATTTGCAACTCGGAGCGAACACCGGGGAGCTGTTTTTT	CATSDLQLGANTGELFF
TRBV2	TRBD2	18	.	TRBJ2-2	TGTGCCAGCAGTGAAGCTCGCAGCGGGGGCCCGAACACCGGGGAGCTGTTTTTT	CASSEARSGGPNTGELFF
TRBV5-5	.	14	.	TRBJ2-1	TGTGCCAGCAGCTTGGCTTGGTCCTACAATGAGCAGTTCTTC	CASSLAWSYNEQFF
TRBV5-1	.	13	few	TRBJ2-7	TGCGCCAGCAGCTTGGTAGTTGACTACGAGCAGTACTTC	CASSLVVDYEQYF
TRBV15	.	15	few	TRBJ2-3	TGTGCCACCAGAGGGGAGGACGGAATCACAGATACGCAGTATTTT	CATRGEDGITDTQYF
TRBV24-1	TRBD2	15	once	TRBJ2-1	TGTGCCACCAGTGGGGAGGGTACTAGAGTCTATGAGCAGTTCTTC	CATSGEGTRVYEQFF
TRBV12-3/TRBV12-4	.	13	.	TRBJ2-1	TGTGCCAGCAGTTTAGTCATAAAGAATGAGCAGTTCTTC	CASSLVIKNEQFF
TRBV6-5	TRBD1	18	.	TRBJ2-1	TGTGCCAGCAGTTACTCGAGCTTCGGGCGGGACAGGTACAATGAGCAGTTCTTC	CASSYSSFGRDRYNEQFF
TRBV7-9	.	13	few	TRBJ2-5	TGTGCCAGCAGCCGGACCGACCCAGAGACCCAGTACTTC	CASSRTDPETQYF
TRBV10-1	TRBD1	16	.	TRBJ2-7	TGCGCCAGCAGTGGGACCGGACAGGGGAAGGACTACGAGCAGTACTTC	CASSGTGQGKDYEQYF
TRBV11-3	TRBD2	19	.	TRBJ2-2	TGTGCCAGCAGCTTAGATTATATCCTAGCGGGGGCGAACACCGGGGAGCTGTTTTTT	CASSLDYILAGANTGELFF
TRBV5-5	.	14	.	TRBJ2-7	TGTGCCAGCAGCTCCGGGACAACCAGCTACGAGCAGTACTTC	CASSSGTTSYEQYF
TRBV19	TRBD1	13	.	TRBJ1-1	TGTGCTGCATCGACAGGGCAACAAACTGAAGCTTTCTTT	CAASTGQQTEAFF
TRBV11-2	.	13	.	TRBJ2-6	TGTGCCGGTATGGGGATTGGGGCCAACGCCCTGACTTTC	CAGMGIGANALTF
TRBV5-6	.	15	few	TRBJ2-3	TGTGCCAGCAGCCTTCCGGTGGGTGGTAGGGATACGCAGTATTTT	CASSLPVGGRDTQYF
TRBV5-5	.	13	.	TRBJ1-5	TGTGCCAGCAGCCCGGACCCCAATCAGCCCCAGCATTTT	CASSPDPNQPQHF
TRBV27	.	13	.	TRBJ2-7	TGTGCCAGCAGTTTTAGTCAGGGATACGAGCAGTACTTC	CASSFSQGYEQYF
TRBV5-1	.	15	few	TRBJ2-3	TGCGCCAGCAGCTTGGGAGCGTACAGCACAGATACGCAGTATTTT	CASSLGAYSTDTQYF
TRBV20-1	.	14	many	TRBJ1-6	TGCAGTGCTAGAGAAGGGGGAGTCGGTTGGCTCCTCCACTTT	CSAREGGVGWLLHF
TRBV6-5	.	15	few	TRBJ1-3	TGTGCCAGCAGTTACTCGGGGATGGGCGGAAACACCATATATTTT	CASSYSGMGGNTIYF
TRBV28	.	14	.	TRBJ1-2	TGTGCCAGCAGGGGTGCAGACAGACTCTATGGCTACACCTTC	CASRGADRLYGYTF
TRBV12-3/TRBV12-4	TRBD1	15	.	TRBJ2-3	TGTGCCAGCAGTCGGGACAGAACTAGCACAGATACGCAGTATTTT	CASSRDRTSTDTQYF
TRBV7-2	TRBD2	16	.	TRBJ2-3	TGTGCCAGCAGCCAAACGGGGGGAGTGGGAACAGATACGCAGTATTTT	CASSQTGGVGTDTQYF
TRBV19	.	13	few	TRBJ1-1	TGTGCCAGTAGTAAGGAGGGACGCACTGAAGCTTTCTTT	CASSKEGRTEAFF
TRBV7-2	.	16	.	TRBJ2-6	TGTGCCAGCAGCTTAGAATTTGCCTCTGGGGCCAACGTCCTGACTTTC	CASSLEFASGANVLTF